This T cell receptor (beta chain) is drawn from a study of neoadjuvant anti-PD-1 for oral cavity cancer. Sequencing used immunoSEQ multiplex PCR; TCRdb keeps in-frame clones, though not all of them. The sample shows approximately 15,000 clones, approximately 74% of them seen only once. CDR1 MNHEY and CDR2 SVGAGI come from the germline V gene. The CDR3 runs 15 residues. V dropped 5 bases and J dropped 2; count of bases not matched to a gene: 6. As for time point: after neoadjuvant nivolumab, at surgical resection. The source is a person between 40 and 85 years old with oral cavity squamous cell carcinoma. Sequenced here: PBMCs, sampled after nivolumab (anti-PD-1) treatment. This chain uses TRBV6-5 with TRBJ1-2, with TRBD1 matching 9 bases. Here the CDR3 reads CASSGPGTGNYGYTF. The CDR3 DNA is TGTGCCAGCAGTGGTCCCGGGACAGGGAACTATGGCTACACCTTC.